The clone carrying this TCR beta chain was counted ten times or more. No antigen is known for it. The data were taken from a study of identical twins. Broader study findings: The study found that models underestimated out-of-frame TCR alpha sharing in monozygotic twins. Whereas memory repertoires showed no such difference, abundant cord blood beta clonotypes carried fewer insertions.

cDNA molecules carried unique molecular identifiers, and template switching added a universal primer site. One entry per CDR3 protein, called by TCRdb with MiXCR from the 5' RACE reads. Found here are hundreds of thousands of distinct CDR3 sequences, 21% of them singletons; the top ten hold more than 4%. Germline V gene lookup returns CDR1 SGHKS and CDR2 YYEKEE (reference sequence). The ends were cut back, 4 bases at V and 0 bases at J, with 10 bases in the middle. This CDR3 contains 15 residues. This sample also belongs to another study, concerning T cells expressing NK-cell markers.

This rearrangement joins TRBV5-5 to TRBJ2-2; D may be TRBD1 (5 bases). Sequencing input: PBMCs. The TCR sequence derives from a young woman in good health. CDR3 DNA: TGTGCCAGCAGCAGGACATCGACGAACACCGGGGAGCTGTTTTTT. Translated, it gives CASSRTSTNTGELFF.